The entry below gives a single T cell receptor (beta chain) sequence along with its context. Its cognate antigen is unknown. This entry comes from a study of T cell responses to AZD1222 COVID-19 vaccine. Notes on the study in general: Researchers report vaccine-associated CD4 TCRs spanning spike, with dominance at 160-218 and 743-854.

Clones were read by immunoSEQ multiplex PCR, and TCRdb kept only the in-frame ones, dropping some. Of roughly 150,000 clones listed, 85% to 95% are singletons. The CDR3 length is 14 residues. V shed 3 bases and J shed 5 bases, with 8 bases lying between them. Germline-derived CDR1 and CDR2 are SGHTA and FQGTGA. The chain uses TRBV7-3 and TRBJ1-6; D is undetermined. The source is an adult in good health. This sample comprised peripheral blood, obtained on day 0 of AZD1222 vaccination. CDR3 DNA: TGTGCCAGCAGCTTCACGCCGCATAATTCACCCCTCCACTTT. Protein product: CASSFTPHNSPLHF.